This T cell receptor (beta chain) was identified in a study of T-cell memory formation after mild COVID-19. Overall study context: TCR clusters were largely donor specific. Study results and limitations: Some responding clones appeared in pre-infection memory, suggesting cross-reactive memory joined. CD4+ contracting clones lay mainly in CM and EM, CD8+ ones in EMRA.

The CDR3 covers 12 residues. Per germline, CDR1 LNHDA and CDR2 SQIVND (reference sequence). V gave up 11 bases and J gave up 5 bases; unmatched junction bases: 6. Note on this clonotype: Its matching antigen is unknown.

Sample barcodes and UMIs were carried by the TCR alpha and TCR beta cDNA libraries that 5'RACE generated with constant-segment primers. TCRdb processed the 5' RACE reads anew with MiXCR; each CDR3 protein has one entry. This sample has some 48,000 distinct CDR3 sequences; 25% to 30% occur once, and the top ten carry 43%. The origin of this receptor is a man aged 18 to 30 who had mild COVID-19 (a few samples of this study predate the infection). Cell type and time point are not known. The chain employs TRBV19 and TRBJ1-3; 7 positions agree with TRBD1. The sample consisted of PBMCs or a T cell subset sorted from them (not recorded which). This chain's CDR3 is CAARDSRNTIYF. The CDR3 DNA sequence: TGTGCCGCTAGGGACAGCAGAAACACCATATATTTT.